Included here is one T cell receptor (beta chain) sequence, with context. It was with 60 Vbeta and 13 Jbeta primers that the PCR ran. The protocol was immunoSEQ multiplex PCR, while the TCRdb copy is restricted to in-frame clones and leaves out a portion. The sample lists about 120,000 clones, about 75% seen once, with around 30% in the top ten. The source of the sample is a study of cytomegalovirus exposure and HLA in healthy donors. CDR3 length: 15 amino acids. This rearrangement joins TRBV21-1 to TRBJ1-5; TRBD1 was called by the table and not checked on the DNA. TRBV21-1 is flagged as a pseudogene. The specimen was PBMCs. This clonotype was sampled from a man in his 60s in good health and CMV-seropositive. The CDR3 is CASSKEGGAAQPQHF. CDR3 nucleotides: TGTGCCAGCAGCAAAGAGGGTGGGGCAGCGCAGCCCCAGCATTTT.